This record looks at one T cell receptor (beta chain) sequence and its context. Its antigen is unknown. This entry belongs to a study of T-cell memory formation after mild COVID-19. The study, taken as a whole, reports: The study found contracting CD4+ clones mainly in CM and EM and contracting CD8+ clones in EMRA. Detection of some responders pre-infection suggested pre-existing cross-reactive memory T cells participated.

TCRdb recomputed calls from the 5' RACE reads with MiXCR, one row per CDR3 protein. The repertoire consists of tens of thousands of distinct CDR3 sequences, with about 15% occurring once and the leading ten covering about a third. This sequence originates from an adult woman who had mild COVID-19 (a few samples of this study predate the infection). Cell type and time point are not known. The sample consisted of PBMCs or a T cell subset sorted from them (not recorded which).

CDR3 sequence (DNA): TGTGCCAGCTCACCACCTGGGGGCCTTGTGAACACTGAAGCTTTCTTT. Translation gives CASSPPGGLVNTEAFF. This sequence joins TRBV18 and TRBJ1-1, with a possible D match to TRBD1 (6 bases). This CDR3 is 16 amino acids long. The V gene lost 0 bases and the J gene lost 0 bases, with 11 bases spanning the gap. In germline, CDR1 is KGHSH, CDR2 LQKENI.